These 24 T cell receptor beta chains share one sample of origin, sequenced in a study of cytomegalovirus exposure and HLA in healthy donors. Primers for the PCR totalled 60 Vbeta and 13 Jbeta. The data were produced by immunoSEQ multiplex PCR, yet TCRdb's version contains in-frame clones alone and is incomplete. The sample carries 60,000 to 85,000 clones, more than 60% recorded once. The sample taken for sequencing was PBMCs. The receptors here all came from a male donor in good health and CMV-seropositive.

As DNA, the CDR3 is TGCGCCAGCAGCCATGCGGGACAGCCGTACGAGCAGTACTTC. It specifies CASSHAGQPYEQYF. The rearrangement joins TRBV4-1 to TRBJ2-7; D is possibly TRBD1 (7 bases). Germline V gives CDR1 MGHRA, CDR2 YSYEKL. The CDR3 spans 14 residues. Trimming removed 3 bases at V and 4 bases at J, with 13 bases between.

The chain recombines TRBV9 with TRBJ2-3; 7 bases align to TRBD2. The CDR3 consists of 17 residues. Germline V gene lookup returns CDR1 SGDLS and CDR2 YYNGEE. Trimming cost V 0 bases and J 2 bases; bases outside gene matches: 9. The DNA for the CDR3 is TGTGCCAGCAGCGTAGGAAGAGAGCGGGGCCTCACAGATACGCAGTATTTT. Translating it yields CASSVGRERGLTDTQYF.

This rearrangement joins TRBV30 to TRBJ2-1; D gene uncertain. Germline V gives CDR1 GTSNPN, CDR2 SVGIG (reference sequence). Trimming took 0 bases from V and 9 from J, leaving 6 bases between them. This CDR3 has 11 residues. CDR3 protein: CAWSVLVEQFF. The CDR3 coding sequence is TGTGCCTGGAGTGTACTGGTTGAGCAGTTCTTC. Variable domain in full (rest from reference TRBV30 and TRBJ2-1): SQTIHQWPATLVQPVGSPLSLECTVEGTSNPNLYWYRQAAGRGLQLLFYSVGIGQISSEVPQNLSASRPQDRQFILSSKKLLLSDSGFYLCAWSVLVEQFFGPGTRLTVL.

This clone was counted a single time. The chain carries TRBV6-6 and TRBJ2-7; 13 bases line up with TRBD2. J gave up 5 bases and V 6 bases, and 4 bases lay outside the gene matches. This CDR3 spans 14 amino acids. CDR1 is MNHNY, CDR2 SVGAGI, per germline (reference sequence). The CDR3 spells CASRRTSGGNEQYF. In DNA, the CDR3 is TGTGCCAGCAGACGGACTAGCGGGGGCAACGAGCAGTACTTC.

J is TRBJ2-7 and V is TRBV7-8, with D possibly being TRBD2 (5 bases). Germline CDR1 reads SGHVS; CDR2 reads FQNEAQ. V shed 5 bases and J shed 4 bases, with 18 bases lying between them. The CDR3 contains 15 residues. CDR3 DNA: TGTGCCAGCAGCCCAGTATGGGAGAGCCCATACGAGCAGTACTTC. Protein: CASSPVWESPYEQYF.

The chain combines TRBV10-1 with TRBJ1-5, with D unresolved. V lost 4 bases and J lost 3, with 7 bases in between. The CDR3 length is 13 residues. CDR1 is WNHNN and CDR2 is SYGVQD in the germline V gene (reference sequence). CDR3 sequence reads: CASSAGINQPQHF. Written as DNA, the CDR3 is TGCGCCAGCAGTGCAGGTATCAATCAGCCCCAGCATTTT.

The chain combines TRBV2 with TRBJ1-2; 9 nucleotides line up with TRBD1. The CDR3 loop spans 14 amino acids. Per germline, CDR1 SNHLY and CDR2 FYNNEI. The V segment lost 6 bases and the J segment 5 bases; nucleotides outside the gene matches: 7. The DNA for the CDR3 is TGTGCCAGCAGCCCGGGACAGGGACGGTATGGCTACACCTTC. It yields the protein CASSPGQGRYGYTF.

CDR3 loop: CASSDTGEDSGSSYEQYF. CDR3 nucleotide sequence: TGTGCCAGCAGTGACACCGGGGAGGATAGCGGGAGTTCCTACGAGCAGTACTTC. The rearrangement links TRBV6-4 to TRBJ2-7; TRBD2 matches 9 bases. CDR3 size: 18 residues. Trimming at V came to 2 bases and at J to 1 base, leaving 12 bases not matched to a gene. Germline V gene data show CDR1 as MRHNA and CDR2 as SNTAGT.

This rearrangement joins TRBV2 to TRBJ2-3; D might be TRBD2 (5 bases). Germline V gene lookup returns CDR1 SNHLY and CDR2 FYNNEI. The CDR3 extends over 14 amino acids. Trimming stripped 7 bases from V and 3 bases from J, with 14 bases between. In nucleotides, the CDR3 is TGTGCCAGCACCCGACGCGAGGGAACAGATACGCAGTATTTT. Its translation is CASTRREGTDTQYF.

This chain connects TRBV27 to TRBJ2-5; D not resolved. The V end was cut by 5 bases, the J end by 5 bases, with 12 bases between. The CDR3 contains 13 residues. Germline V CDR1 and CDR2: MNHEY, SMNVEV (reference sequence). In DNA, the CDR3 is TGTGCCAGCAGTCAACCCATGGAGGAGACCCAGTACTTC. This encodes CASSQPMEETQYF.

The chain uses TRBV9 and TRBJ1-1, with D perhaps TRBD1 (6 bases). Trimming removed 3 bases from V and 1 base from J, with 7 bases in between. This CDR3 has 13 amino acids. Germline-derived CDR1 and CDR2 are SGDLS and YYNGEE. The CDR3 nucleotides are TGTGCCAGCAGCGAACAGGGGAACACTGAAGCTTTCTTT. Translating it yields CASSEQGNTEAFF. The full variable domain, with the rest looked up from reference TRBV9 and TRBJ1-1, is DSGVTQTPKHLITATGQRVTLRCSPRSGDLSVYWYQQSLDQGLQFLIQYYNGEERAKGNILERFSAQQFPDLHSELNLSSLELGDSALYFCASSEQGNTEAFFGQGTRLTVV.

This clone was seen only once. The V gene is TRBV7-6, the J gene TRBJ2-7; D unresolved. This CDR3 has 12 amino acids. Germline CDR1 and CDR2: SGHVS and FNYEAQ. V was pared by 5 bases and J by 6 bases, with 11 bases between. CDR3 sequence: CASSAPSGEQYF. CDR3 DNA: TGTGCCAGCAGCGCCCCGTCGGGCGAGCAGTACTTC.

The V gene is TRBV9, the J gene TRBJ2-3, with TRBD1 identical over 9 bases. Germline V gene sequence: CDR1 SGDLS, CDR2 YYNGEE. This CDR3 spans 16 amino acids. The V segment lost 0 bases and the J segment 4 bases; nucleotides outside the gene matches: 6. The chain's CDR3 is CASSVAWTGEADTQYF. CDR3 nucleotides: TGTGCCAGCAGCGTAGCTTGGACAGGGGAGGCAGATACGCAGTATTTT.

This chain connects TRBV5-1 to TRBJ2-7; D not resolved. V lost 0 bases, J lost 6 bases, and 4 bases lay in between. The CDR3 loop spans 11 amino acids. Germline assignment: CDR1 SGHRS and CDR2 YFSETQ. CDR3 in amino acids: CASSLAGEQYF. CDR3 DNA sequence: TGCGCCAGCAGCTTGGCAGGCGAGCAGTACTTC.

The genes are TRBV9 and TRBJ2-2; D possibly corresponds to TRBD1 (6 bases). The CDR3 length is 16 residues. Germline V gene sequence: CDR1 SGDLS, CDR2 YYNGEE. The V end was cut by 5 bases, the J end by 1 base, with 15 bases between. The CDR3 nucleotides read TGTGCCAGCAGTTCTACAGGGCCCTTGAACACCGGGGAGCTGTTTTTT. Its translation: CASSSTGPLNTGELFF.

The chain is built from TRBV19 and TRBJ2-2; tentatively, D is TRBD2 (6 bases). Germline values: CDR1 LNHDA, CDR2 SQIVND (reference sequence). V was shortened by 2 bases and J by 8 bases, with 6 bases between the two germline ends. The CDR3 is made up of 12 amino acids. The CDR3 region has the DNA TGTGCCAGTAGTATACTAGCGGGGGAGCTGTTTTTT. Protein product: CASSILAGELFF. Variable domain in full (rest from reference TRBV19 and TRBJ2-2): DGGITQSPKYLFRKEGQNVTLSCEQNLNHDAMYWYRQDPGQGLRLIYYSQIVNDFQKGDIAEGYSVSREKKESFPLTVTSAQKNPTAFYLCASSILAGELFFGEGSRLTVL.

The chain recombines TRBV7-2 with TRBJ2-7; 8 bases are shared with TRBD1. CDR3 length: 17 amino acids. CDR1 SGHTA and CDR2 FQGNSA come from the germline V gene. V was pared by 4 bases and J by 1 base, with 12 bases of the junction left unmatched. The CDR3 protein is CASSYPRRDRRSYEQYF. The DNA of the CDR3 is TGTGCCAGCAGCTACCCGAGGCGGGACAGGAGGTCCTACGAGCAGTACTTC.

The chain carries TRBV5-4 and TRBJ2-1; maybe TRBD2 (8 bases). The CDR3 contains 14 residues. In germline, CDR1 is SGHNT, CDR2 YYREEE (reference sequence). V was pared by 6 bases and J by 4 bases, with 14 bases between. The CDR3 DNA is TGTGCCAGCACGGGGGGGACAGTTTACAATGAGCAGTTCTTC. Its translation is CASTGGTVYNEQFF.

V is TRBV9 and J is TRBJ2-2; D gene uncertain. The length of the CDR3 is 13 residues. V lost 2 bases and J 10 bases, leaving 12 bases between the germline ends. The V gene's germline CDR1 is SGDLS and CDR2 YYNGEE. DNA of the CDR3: TGTGCCAGCAGCGTTGACTTTAGCATGGAGCTGTTTTTT. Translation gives CASSVDFSMELFF.

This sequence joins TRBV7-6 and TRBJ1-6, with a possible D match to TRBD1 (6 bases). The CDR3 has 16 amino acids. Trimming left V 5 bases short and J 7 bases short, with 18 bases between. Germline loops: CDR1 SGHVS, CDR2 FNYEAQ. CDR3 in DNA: TGTGCCAGCAGCGAATTCAGGGTCAGGGGCAATTCACCCCTCCACTTT. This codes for CASSEFRVRGNSPLHF.

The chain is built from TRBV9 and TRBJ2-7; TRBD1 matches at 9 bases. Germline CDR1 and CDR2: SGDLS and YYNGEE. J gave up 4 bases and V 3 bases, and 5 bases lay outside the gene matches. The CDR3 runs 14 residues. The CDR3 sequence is CASSGGTGIYEQYF. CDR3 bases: TGTGCCAGCAGCGGCGGGACAGGGATATACGAGCAGTACTTC.

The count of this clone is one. This chain's CDR3 is CASSLRLDQETQYF. The CDR3 DNA is TGTGCCAGCAGCTTACGACTAGACCAAGAGACCCAGTACTTC. The chain uses TRBV7-9 and TRBJ2-5; a weak D match, TRBD2 (6 bases). V was shortened by 2 bases and J by 0 bases, with 7 bases between the two germline ends. From germline, CDR1 is SEHNR and CDR2 FQNEAQ (reference sequence). This CDR3 comprises 14 residues.

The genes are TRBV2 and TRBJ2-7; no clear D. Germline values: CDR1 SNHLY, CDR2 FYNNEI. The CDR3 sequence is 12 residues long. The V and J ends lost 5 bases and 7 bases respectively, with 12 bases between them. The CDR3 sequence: CASSMPGREQYF. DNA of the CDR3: TGTGCCAGCAGTATGCCAGGCCGAGAGCAGTACTTC.

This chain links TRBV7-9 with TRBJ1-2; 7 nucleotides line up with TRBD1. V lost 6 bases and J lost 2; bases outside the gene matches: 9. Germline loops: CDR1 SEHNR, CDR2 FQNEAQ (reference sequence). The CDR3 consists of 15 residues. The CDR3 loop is CASRPYRGSNYGYTF. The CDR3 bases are TGTGCCAGCAGACCCTACAGGGGCTCCAACTATGGCTACACCTTC. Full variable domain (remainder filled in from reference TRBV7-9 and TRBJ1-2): DTGVSQNPRHKITKRGQNVTFRCDPISEHNRLYWYRQTLGQGPEFLTYFQNEAQLEKSRLLSDRFSAERPKGSFSTLEIQRTEQGDSAMYLCASRPYRGSNYGYTFGSGTRLTVV.